This T cell receptor (beta chain) was captured by sequencing in a study of T cell clonotyping in hematopoietic cell transplantation. Sample time point: recipient sample about 28 days before transplant, after cytoreduction. Produced via immunoSEQ multiplex PCR; TCRdb's table is partial and in-frame only. Counted here are some 30,000 clones, over 65% occurring once; the ten biggest clones make up less than 7%. CDR1 and CDR2 from the germline V gene are MDHEN and SYDVKM. The CDR3 loop spans 20 amino acids. The junction had 16 bases not matched to a gene; V was cut back by 3 bases and J by 0 bases. The sample here was peripheral blood mononuclear cells, taken before stem cell transplant. This TCR was sampled from a woman in her 30s with chronic myeloid leukemia. Some clones in this sample may be carry-over from other donors' samples. This chain joins TRBV28 and TRBJ1-4; 7 nucleotides line up with TRBD1. CDR3 DNA sequence: TGTGCCAGCAGTTTCCCCTCCCTAGGGGGCCTACCTTCAACTAATGAAAAACTGTTTTTT. This codes for CASSFPSLGGLPSTNEKLFF.